The rows below give T cell receptor beta chains drawn from one sample of a study of blood T cell repertoires in COVID-19. Sequencing was performed with immunoSEQ multiplex PCR; in TCRdb, only in-frame clones are kept and a portion is missing. The sample contains some 170,000 clones, 80% to 95% of which appear only once. Sequenced sample: peripheral blood. The receptors stem from a woman aged 55 to 70 with COVID-19, enrolled during active disease. Both conserved end residues are part of each CDR3. D genes are given only for firm matches. The size entry is marked missing in some rows and otherwise reads once, few, many or a size class.

CASSQAETSGGGTDTQYF TGTGCCAGCAGCCAAGCGGAGACTAGCGGGGGTGGCACAGATACGCAGTATTTT - TRBJ2-3 TRBD2 TRBV4-2
CASSQVGTGASGANVLTF TGTGCCAGCAGCCAAGTTGGGACAGGTGCCTCTGGGGCCAACGTCCTGACTTTC - TRBJ2-6 TRBD1 TRBV4-2
CASSTQGRNQPQHF TGTGCCAGCAGCACACAGGGACGCAATCAGCCCCAGCATTTT - TRBJ1-5 - TRBV7-2
CASRRSFNTEAFF TGTGCCAGCCGCAGAAGTTTTAACACTGAAGCTTTCTTT - TRBJ1-1 - TRBV6-5
CASSPSSTGELFF TGTGCCAGCTCACCATCTAGCACCGGGGAGCTGTTTTTT - TRBJ2-2 - TRBV18
CASSNFIGDQETQYF TGTGCCAGCTCAAATTTTATAGGGGATCAAGAGACCCAGTACTTC - TRBJ2-5 - TRBV18
CASSIGGRGSYEQYF TGTGCCAGTAGTATTGGTGGCAGGGGCTCCTACGAGCAGTACTTC - TRBJ2-7 - TRBV19
CASIRDRGRYEQYF TGTGCCAGCATCCGGGACAGGGGACGGTACGAGCAGTACTTC - TRBJ2-7 TRBD1 TRBV6-5
CASSQEGSGSGEQYF TGTGCCAGCAGCCAAGAAGGTTCAGGGTCGGGCGAGCAGTACTTC - TRBJ2-7 - TRBV4-2
CASSSFRQGPGEKLFF TGTGCCAGCAGCTCATTTCGACAGGGTCCGGGTGAAAAACTGTTTTTT few TRBJ1-4 TRBD1 TRBV7-2
CASSLALGGTGAFF TGTGCCAGCAGCTTGGCCCTGGGGGGGACTGGGGCTTTCTTT - TRBJ1-1 - TRBV5-6
CASSLERVSYEQYF TGTGCCAGCAGCTTGGAGAGGGTCTCTTACGAGCAGTACTTC - TRBJ2-7 - TRBV7-2
CASSLEQVGNTEAFF TGTGCCAGCAGCTTAGAACAGGTCGGGAACACTGAAGCTTTCTTT - TRBJ1-1 - TRBV11-1
CASRPGLLQETQYF TGTGCCAGCAGGCCCGGACTGCTCCAAGAGACCCAGTACTTC - TRBJ2-5 - TRBV6-5
CASSFIIAAQHF TGTGCCAGCAGTTTCATTATAGCGGCCCAGCATTTT - TRBJ1-5 - TRBV2
CASSDRQGDYGYTF TGTGCCAGCAGCGACAGACAGGGAGACTATGGCTACACCTTC - TRBJ1-2 TRBD1 TRBV7-2
CASSLGLQGRRTEAFF TGTGCCAGCAGCTTGGGTTTGCAGGGGCGGAGGACTGAAGCTTTCTTT - TRBJ1-1 - TRBV5-8
CASNPDRNSPLHF TGTGCCAGCAACCCCGACAGAAATTCACCCCTCCACTTT - TRBJ1-6 - TRBV5-8
CASSQVRQNTEAFF TGTGCCAGCAGCCAAGTTCGACAGAACACTGAAGCTTTCTTT - TRBJ1-1 - TRBV4-2
CASTKDGGASEKLFF TGTGCCAGCACCAAAGATGGGGGCGCGAGCGAAAAACTGTTTTTT - TRBJ1-4 - TRBV3-1/TRBV3-2
CASSMGQGRGEQYF TGTGCCAGTAGTATGGGACAGGGTAGAGGCGAGCAGTACTTC - TRBJ2-7 TRBD1 TRBV19
CASSYSAEGYTF TGTGCCAGCAGTTACTCGGCGGAAGGCTACACCTTC few TRBJ1-2 - TRBV6-2/TRBV6-3
CASSVGGSDNSPLHF TGTGCCAGCAGCGTAGGGGGCAGTGATAATTCACCCCTCCACTTT - TRBJ1-6 - TRBV9